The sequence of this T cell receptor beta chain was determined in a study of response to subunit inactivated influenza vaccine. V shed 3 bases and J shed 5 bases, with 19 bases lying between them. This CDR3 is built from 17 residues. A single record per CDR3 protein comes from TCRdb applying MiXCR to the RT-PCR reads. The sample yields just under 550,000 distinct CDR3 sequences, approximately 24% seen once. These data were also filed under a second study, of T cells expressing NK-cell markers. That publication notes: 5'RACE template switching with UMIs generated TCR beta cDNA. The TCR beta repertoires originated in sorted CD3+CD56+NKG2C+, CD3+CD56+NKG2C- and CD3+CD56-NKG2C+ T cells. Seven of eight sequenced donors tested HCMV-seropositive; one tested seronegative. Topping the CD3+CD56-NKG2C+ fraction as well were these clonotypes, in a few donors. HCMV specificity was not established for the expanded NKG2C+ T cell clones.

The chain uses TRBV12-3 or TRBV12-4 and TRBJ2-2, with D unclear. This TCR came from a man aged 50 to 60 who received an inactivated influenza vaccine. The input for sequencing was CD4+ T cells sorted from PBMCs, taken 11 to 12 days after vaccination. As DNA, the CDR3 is TGTGCCAGCAGTTTTACTTCTCGGCTAGACGGAACCGGGGAGCTGTTTTTT. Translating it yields CASSFTSRLDGTGELFF.